This is a list of T cell receptor beta chains from one sample in a study of CD8+CD57+ T cells in acquired aplastic anemia. A single record per CDR3 protein comes from TCRdb applying MiXCR to the reads. The table records around 140,000 distinct CDR3 sequences, roughly 40% of them present only once. Specimen: sorted CD4+, CD8+, or CD8+CD57+ T cells (not recorded which) from PBMCs. All receptors come from a human donor in good health, serving as a control. The CDR3 runs from the conserved cysteine through the conserved F or W. A D gene is named only where the DNA matches it firmly. A clone size is listed for some rows: how often the clone was seen (once, few, many), or a class if it is expanded.

>-|TRBD2|15|TRBJ2-7|TRBV20-1
TGCAGTGCTCCGCGGACTAGCGGGGGGCCCTACGAGCAGTACTTC
CSAPRTSGGPYEQYF
>-|TRBD1|15|TRBJ1-2|TRBV7-9
TGTGCCAGCAGCTCCATGACAGGGGGGGATTATGGCTACACCTTC
CASSSMTGGDYGYTF
>-|-|15|TRBJ1-6|TRBV2
TGTGCCGGTTCTCCCACGGGGGGTCTTGCATCACCCCTCCACTTT
CAGSPTGGLASPLHF
>-|-|10|TRBJ2-1|TRBV2
TGTGCCACCTACTACAATGAGCAGTTCTTC
CATYYNEQFF
>-|TRBD1|13|TRBJ1-2|TRBV29-1
TGCAGCGCCCGGACAGGGGGCCTCTCTGGCTACACCTTC
CSARTGGLSGYTF
>many|-|15|TRBJ1-5|TRBV19
TGTGCCAGTAGTATCCCCGGCTATGGCAATCAGCCCCAGCATTTT
CASSIPGYGNQPQHF
>few|-|13|TRBJ2-7|TRBV7-6
TGTGCCAGCAGCCGAAGAAGTGACTACGAGCAGTACTTC
CASSRRSDYEQYF
>-|-|12|TRBJ2-7|TRBV2
TGTGCCAGCAGGGGCGGAACATACGAGCAGTACTTC
CASRGGTYEQYF
>many|-|15|TRBJ1-5|TRBV20-1
TGCAGTGCGAGGAAACAGTTAGGGAGCAATCAGCCCCAGCATTTT
CSARKQLGSNQPQHF
>many|-|15|TRBJ2-2|TRBV6-5
TGTGCCAGCAGATACGCGGGCGGGGCAGGAGGGGAGCTGTTTTTT
CASRYAGGAGGELFF
>many|TRBD1|15|TRBJ1-4|TRBV12-3/TRBV12-4
TGTGCCAGCAGTCACAGGGGAAGGGGCGTGGAAAAACTGTTTTTT
CASSHRGRGVEKLFF
>-|-|13|TRBJ1-1|TRBV7-8
TGTGCCAGCAGCTCAAAGGAGAACACTGAAGCTTTCTTT
CASSSKENTEAFF
>many|-|16|TRBJ1-2|TRBV6-5
TGTGCCAGCAGTTTCAAACAAAGGGGCTTAGGCTATGGCTACACCTTC
CASSFKQRGLGYGYTF
>many|-|12|TRBJ2-3|TRBV7-2
TGTGCCAGCAGCTTAGGAGTAGATACGCAGTATTTT
CASSLGVDTQYF
>many|TRBD2|13|TRBJ2-1|TRBV20-1
TGCAGTGCTAGAGGACTAGCGGGAGACGAGCAGTTCTTC
CSARGLAGDEQFF
>-|-|12|TRBJ1-5|TRBV29-1
TGTGCCAGCAGCTCGTTGAGACAGCCCCAGCATTTT
CASSSLRQPQHF
>-|-|17|TRBJ2-7|TRBV12-3/TRBV12-4
TGTGCCAGCAGGAGATCCGGGGGGGGGACAGGTCCTTACGAGCAGTACTTC
CASRRSGGGTGPYEQYF
>many|-|12|TRBJ1-3|TRBV12-3/TRBV12-4
TGTGCCAGCAAAACGGACTTAAACACCATATATTTT
CASKTDLNTIYF
>many|-|12|TRBJ1-5|TRBV29-1
TGCAGCGCCCGGGTAGGTGCGGAACCCCAGCATTTT
CSARVGAEPQHF
>many|-|13|TRBJ2-5|TRBV29-1
TGCAGCGTGGCGGGCCACATCCAAGAGACCCAGTACTTC
CSVAGHIQETQYF
>many|-|14|TRBJ2-7|TRBV5-5
TGTGCCAGCAGCTTGAGTCGGGACTCCTACGAGCAGTACTTC
CASSLSRDSYEQYF
>many|TRBD2|15|TRBJ2-7|TRBV9
TGTGCCAGCAGCCTCGGTGGTAGCGGGAGAGCATTACAGTACTTC
CASSLGGSGRALQYF
>-|TRBD1|15|TRBJ2-7|TRBV25-1
TGTGCCAGCAGTGACCCCCAGGGGGCCACCTACGAGCAGTACTTC
CASSDPQGATYEQYF
>-|-|16|TRBJ2-5|TRBV24-1
TGTGCCACCAGTGCTAGAGCAAGGGGCACCGTTGAGACCCAGTACTTC
CATSARARGTVETQYF
>-|-|16|TRBJ2-2|TRBV10-3
TGTGCCATCGCTAGAACAACCGGGAGACAGGGCGGGGAGCTGTTTTTT
CAIARTTGRQGGELFF
>-|-|13|TRBJ2-7|TRBV7-2
TGTGCCAGCAGCTTAGGACAGCTTTACGGGCAGTGCTTC
CASSLGQLYGQCF
>-|-|12|TRBJ2-5|TRBV29-1
TGCAGCGTTGTCGGGGCGGGGGAGACCCAGTACTTC
CSVVGAGETQYF
>once|-|15|TRBJ2-7|TRBV7-9
TGTGCCAGCAGCTTAGGGGCAGGGTCCTCCTACGAGCAGTACTTC
CASSLGAGSSYEQYF
>-|-|12|TRBJ1-2|TRBV25-1
TGTGCCAGCAGTCAGTATGACTATGGCTACACCTTC
CASSQYDYGYTF